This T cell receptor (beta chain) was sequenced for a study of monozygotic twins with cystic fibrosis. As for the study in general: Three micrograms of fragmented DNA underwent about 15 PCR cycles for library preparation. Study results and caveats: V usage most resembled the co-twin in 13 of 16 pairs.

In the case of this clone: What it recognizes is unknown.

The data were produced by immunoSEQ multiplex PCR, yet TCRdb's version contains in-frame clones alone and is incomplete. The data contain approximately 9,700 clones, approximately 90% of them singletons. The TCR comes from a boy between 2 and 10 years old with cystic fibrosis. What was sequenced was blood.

For the CDR3, the DNA is TGTGCCAGTAGTATTGGGGGTAATCTGTCTTGGCAGCCCCAGCATTTT. As protein: CASSIGGNLSWQPQHF. The chain is built from TRBV19 and TRBJ1-5; a weak D match, TRBD1 (5 bases). Germline CDR1 is LNHDA and CDR2 is SQIVND (reference sequence). V shed 3 bases and J shed 7 bases, with 19 bases lying between them. The CDR3 runs to 16 residues.